These 20 T cell receptor beta chains share one sample of origin, sequenced in a study of T cell repertoires in cytomegalovirus infection. MiXCR, run by TCRdb on the reads, gives a single entry per CDR3 protein. The sample yields roughly 920,000 distinct CDR3 sequences, roughly 30% seen once. The antigens these receptors bind are not known. The material was cultured CD8+ T cells from PBMCs, obtained from culture after CMV antigen stimulation. The receptors stem from a human donor in good health (CMV status not recorded). Some clones in this sample may be carry-over from other donors' samples.

A remark on this clonotype: A much larger clone lies a single base off, so this may be a read error. The chain has TRBV7-2 and TRBJ1-2; 7 bases are a match to TRBD1. Germline CDR1 reads SGHTA; CDR2 reads FQGNSA. The CDR3 is made up of 13 amino acids. The CDR3, as DNA: TGTGTCAGCAGCCACGACAGGGCTGATGGCTACACCTTC. Its protein is CVSSHDRADGYTF.

The chain links TRBV4-3 to TRBJ2-2; perhaps TRBD1 as D (6 bases). CDR1 and CDR2 from the germline V gene are LGHNA and YSLEER. This CDR3 contains 14 residues. The ends were cut back, 5 bases at V and 4 bases at J, with 11 bases in the middle. The chain's CDR3 is CASSVDSSTGELFF. CDR3 coding DNA: TGCGCCAGCAGCGTGGACAGTAGCACCGGGGAGCTGTTTTTT.

The V and J genes are TRBV4-1 and TRBJ2-5, with D possibly called TRBD1 or TRBD2 (5 bases each). The CDR3 is 14 amino acids. Trimming stripped 3 bases from V and 7 bases from J, with 15 bases between. The germline V gene has CDR1 MGHRA and CDR2 YSYEKL. CDR3 region: CASSQARGDLTQYF. The CDR3 coding sequence is TGCGCCAGCAGCCAGGCTCGTGGGGACCTGACCCAGTACTTC.

The chain employs TRBV19 and TRBJ2-3; TRBD1 matches at 8 bases. Per germline, CDR1 LNHDA and CDR2 SQIVND (reference sequence). The CDR3 contains 16 residues. Germline trimming cut 5 bases from V and 0 bases from J; bases unmatched to any gene: 7. The CDR3: CASSLGQGWSTDTQYF. CDR3 in DNA: TGTGCCAGTAGTCTAGGACAGGGCTGGAGCACAGATACGCAGTATTTT.

This clonotype came up many times. The chain recombines TRBV7-8 with TRBJ1-1, with TRBD1 identical over 10 bases. After removal of 2 bases from V and 0 bases from J, the junction contained 9 bases not matched to a gene. The CDR3 has 18 residues. CDR1 and CDR2 from the germline V gene are SGHVS and FQNEAQ. In nucleotides, the CDR3 is TGTGCCAGCAGCTTAAACGGACAGGGGGGCCCAGTGAACACTGAAGCTTTCTTT. Translated, it gives CASSLNGQGGPVNTEAFF.

V gene TRBV5-6 combines with J gene TRBJ2-1; D is uncertain. The V and J ends lost 4 bases and 4 bases respectively, with 15 bases between them. Germline CDR1 and CDR2: SGHDT and YYEEEE. CDR3 length: 15 amino acids. The chain's CDR3 is CASSDDTKRYNEQFF. In DNA form, the CDR3 reads TGTGCCAGCAGCGACGACACAAAACGATACAATGAGCAGTTCTTC.

The chain combines TRBV5-4 with TRBJ2-7, with a tentative D call TRBD1 (5 bases). V lost 4 bases and J 7 bases, leaving 15 bases between the germline ends. Germline V CDR1 and CDR2: SGHNT, YYREEE (reference sequence). The CDR3 sequence is 13 residues long. CDR3 DNA sequence: TGTGCCAGCAGCCTAGAAGGACATCAAGAGCAGTACTTC. It translates to CASSLEGHQEQYF. Filled out from reference TRBV5-4 and TRBJ2-7, the complete variable domain reads ETGVTQSPTHLIKTRGQQVTLRCSSQSGHNTVSWYQQALGQGPQFIFQYYREEENGRGNFPPRFSGLQFPNYSSELNVNALELDDSALYLCASSLEGHQEQYFGPGTRLTVT.

This clonotype was counted only a few times. The chain recombines TRBV6-6 with TRBJ2-1, with TRBD2 identical over 8 bases. The germline gives CDR1 MNHNY, CDR2 SVGAGI (reference sequence). The V segment lost 2 bases and the J segment 7 bases; nucleotides outside the gene matches: 7. The CDR3 is made up of 15 amino acids. The DNA of the CDR3 is TGTGCCAGCAGTTACCAGCGGGGGCCTGGTAATGAGCAGTTCTTC. Encoded protein: CASSYQRGPGNEQFF.

This chain joins TRBV14 and TRBJ2-2; 11 bases align to TRBD2. CDR1 and CDR2 (germline): SGHDN, FVKESK. The V segment lost 1 base and the J segment 5 bases; nucleotides outside the gene matches: 6. CDR3 length equals 17 residues. CDR3 in DNA: TGTGCCAGCAGCCAAGGACTAGCGGGGAGCCTGACCGGGGAGCTGTTTTTT. Translating it yields CASSQGLAGSLTGELFF.

The V call is TRBV12-3 or TRBV12-4, the J call TRBJ2-3; D gene ambiguous. Between the trimmed V and J ends, which lost 3 bases and 6 bases, there was a span of 10 bases. The CDR3 spans 13 residues. CDR3 nucleotides: TGTGCCAGCAGTTTGTTGGCTAGGGATACGCAGTATTTT. This encodes CASSLLARDTQYF.

The chain uses TRBV6-5 and TRBJ2-1; no clear D. This CDR3 has 14 amino acids. Germline lookup yields CDR1 MNHEY and CDR2 SVGAGI. Trimming shortened V by 0 bases and J by 8 bases, and 11 bases separated the two germline ends. The CDR3 sequence: CASSYSGVGYEQFF. CDR3 in DNA: TGTGCCAGCAGTTACTCGGGCGTCGGGTATGAGCAGTTCTTC.

The chain is built from TRBV13 and TRBJ1-2; no clear D. The ends were cut back, 0 bases at V and 1 base at J, with 15 bases in the middle. Germline V gene data show CDR1 as PRHDT and CDR2 as FYEKMQ (reference sequence). The CDR3 contains 17 residues. The CDR3 protein is CASSLGQPSFLNYGYTF. CDR3 nucleotides: TGTGCCAGCAGCTTAGGACAGCCTTCCTTCCTTAACTATGGCTACACCTTC.

This clonotype has just a few counts. The chain is built from TRBV7-2 and TRBJ1-3, with D maybe TRBD1 (6 bases). Germline V gives CDR1 SGHTA, CDR2 FQGNSA. The CDR3 extends over 17 amino acids. Between the trimmed V and J ends, which lost 1 base and 3 bases, there was a span of 16 bases. Here the CDR3 reads CASSLEQGRVLGNTIYF. As DNA, the CDR3 is TGTGCCAGCAGCTTAGAGCAGGGGAGGGTACTTGGAAACACCATATATTTT. The whole variable domain, filled in from reference TRBV7-2 and TRBJ1-3, reads GAGVSQSPSNKVTEKGKDVELRCDPISGHTALYWYRQSLGQGLEFLIYFQGNSAPDKSGLPSDRFSAERTGGSVSTLTIQRTQQEDSAVYLCASSLEQGRVLGNTIYFGEGSWLTVV.

The chain joins TRBV11-3 to TRBJ2-4; D is uncertain. The CDR3 contains 15 residues. The germline V and J ends were trimmed by 2 bases and 0 bases, with 8 bases remaining between them. CDR1 is SGHNT, CDR2 YENEEA, per germline. The CDR3 is CASSLRITAKNIQYF. The CDR3 bases are TGTGCCAGCAGCTTACGGATCACAGCCAAAAACATTCAGTACTTC.

This clonotype was seen only a few times. The gene calls are TRBV6-6 and TRBJ1-5; D is perhaps TRBD1 (6 bases). The CDR3 has 14 amino acids. The germline gives CDR1 MNHNY, CDR2 SVGAGI (reference sequence). V was clipped by 6 bases and J by 5 bases, with 14 bases between them. In DNA, the CDR3 is TGTGCCAGCAGCCTAGAGGGGGACTATCAGCCCCAGCATTTT. Translation gives CASSLEGDYQPQHF.

In this sample, this clonotype turned up a few times. V and J are TRBV27 and TRBJ2-3, with no clear D. Per the germline V gene, CDR1 is MNHEY and CDR2 is SMNVEV (reference sequence). The CDR3 length is 13 residues. The germline V and J ends were trimmed by 6 bases and 6 bases, with 13 bases remaining between them. CDR3 protein: CASSLSTGDTQYF. The CDR3 DNA reads as TGTGCCAGCAGCCTCTCGACCGGGGATACGCAGTATTTT.

The genes are TRBV20-1 and TRBJ2-5; a weak D match, TRBD1 (5 bases). V was clipped by 0 bases and J by 7 bases, with 15 bases between them. The CDR3 is made up of 14 amino acids. Germline V gene sequence: CDR1 DFQATT, CDR2 SNEGSKA (reference sequence). CDR3 sequence reads: CSARDTDSEGTQYF. CDR3 DNA sequence: TGCAGTGCTAGAGATACAGACAGTGAAGGGACCCAGTACTTC.

In nucleotides, the CDR3 is TGTGCCAGCAGTGACCTCACCCGGGGTTGGGTCAATGAGCAGTTCTTC. Translated: CASSDLTRGWVNEQFF. The chain combines TRBV27 with TRBJ2-1; D is perhaps TRBD2 (5 bases). Between the trimmed V and J ends, which lost 5 bases and 6 bases, there was a span of 20 bases. The length of the CDR3 is 16 residues. The germline gives CDR1 MNHEY, CDR2 SMNVEV (reference sequence).

At least ten counts were recorded for this clonotype. The chain uses TRBV11-2 and TRBJ2-2, with D possibly being TRBD1 (7 bases). Germline V CDR1 and CDR2: SGHAT, FQNNGV. The CDR3 is 16 residues long. Trimming removed 3 bases at V and 5 bases at J, with 16 bases between. The CDR3 bases are TGTGCCAGCAGCTTTCTCGTCAGGGGGAGGACCGGGGAGCTGTTTTTT. Residues: CASSFLVRGRTGELFF.

This clonotype was found a few times. Here the CDR3 reads CASSNNLPDRENAEAFF. The CDR3 DNA reads TGTGCCAGTAGTAACAACCTACCGGACAGGGAAAACGCTGAAGCTTTCTTT. The chain couples TRBV19 to TRBJ1-1; 8 bases line up with TRBD1. The germline V gene encodes CDR1 LNHDA and CDR2 SQIVND (reference sequence). Unmatched junction bases numbered 16, after V lost 4 bases and J lost 6 bases. CDR3 length: 17 residues.